Shown below are 30 T cell receptor beta chains from a single sample sequenced in a study of response to subunit inactivated influenza vaccine (dated by TCRdb to 2016 to 2018). Receptor libraries were prepared by RT-PCR. The run used an Illumina HiSeq 2500. In TCRdb, the public reads were trimmed at Q25 with fastp and aligned with MiXCR, with productive beta chains retained. Rows are combined by CDR3 protein, so each entry shows the most common genes and DNA. This sample holds about 520,000 distinct CDR3 sequences; less than 30% were observed only once. The top ten constitute over 1.5% of the sample. The sample consisted of CD4+ T cells sorted from PBMCs, taken 5 to 6 days after vaccination. These receptor sequences come from a man aged 50 to 60 who received an inactivated influenza vaccine. Donor details come from another sample of the same person, matched by shared clones.

There are a few counts of this clonotype. The rearrangement joins TRBV4-3 to TRBJ1-6; a weak D match, TRBD1 (5 bases). CDR3 length: 17 amino acids. V was pared by 0 bases and J by 9 bases, with 18 bases between. CDR1 and CDR2 (germline): LGHNA, YSLEER. The CDR3 nucleotides read TGCGCCAGCAGCCAAGATATCGCAGGGACCTATGGTTCACCCCTCCACTTT. It translates to CASSQDIAGTYGSPLHF.

This clonotype was detected ten times or more. V and J are TRBV12-3 or TRBV12-4 and TRBJ2-5, with a possible D match to TRBD2 (6 bases). V was clipped by 5 bases and J by 7 bases, with 14 bases between them. This CDR3 is 13 amino acids long. This chain's CDR3 is CASSRGTLGTQYF. The CDR3 nucleotides are TGTGCCAGCAGTCGGGGGACCCTGGGGACCCAGTACTTC.

This chain uses TRBV11-2 with TRBJ2-3; tentative D call: TRBD1 (6 bases). V lost 3 bases and J 1 base, leaving 14 bases between the germline ends. CDR1 is SGHAT, CDR2 FQNNGV, per germline. This CDR3 comprises 16 residues. DNA for the CDR3: TGTGCCAGCAGCTTGGGCAGGGGCTTGGGCACAGATACGCAGTATTTT. The encoded protein is CASSLGRGLGTDTQYF.

This clonotype has more than one count but fewer than ten. This chain connects TRBV5-1 to TRBJ1-6; D call uncertain. Germline lookup yields CDR1 SGHRS and CDR2 YFSETQ. With 0 bases removed from V and 10 bases from J, the gap between germline ends came to 11 bases. The CDR3 is made up of 14 amino acids. CDR3 sequence reads: CASSLAPFGSPLHF. The DNA of the CDR3 is TGCGCCAGCAGCTTGGCCCCCTTCGGGTCACCCCTCCACTTT.

A few counts support this clonotype. The chain combines TRBV7-2 with TRBJ2-7, with D uncertain. Looked up from germline, CDR1 is SGHTA and CDR2 is FQGNSA. The CDR3 has 13 amino acids. The V end lost 1 base, the J end lost 4 bases, and 8 bases lay between the germline ends. CDR3 sequence (DNA): TGTGCCAGCAGCTTAGTTATTGGATACGAGCAGTACTTC. Translated, it gives CASSLVIGYEQYF. The variable domain in full, completed from reference TRBV7-2 and TRBJ2-7, reads GAGVSQSPSNKVTEKGKDVELRCDPISGHTALYWYRQSLGQGLEFLIYFQGNSAPDKSGLPSDRFSAERTGGSVSTLTIQRTQQEDSAVYLCASSLVIGYEQYFGPGTRLTVT.

This clonotype was found once. The chain has TRBV12-3 or TRBV12-4 and TRBJ1-1; 7 nucleotides match TRBD1. The CDR3 is 14 amino acids. V trimming: 5 bases; J trimming: 7 bases; junction bases outside the gene matches: 10. The CDR3 DNA follows: TGTGCCAGCAGTCGGACAGGAGGGAAGTATGAAGCTTTCTTT. Encoded protein: CASSRTGGKYEAFF.

This clonotype appeared many times. The chain couples TRBV7-2 to TRBJ1-3; maybe TRBD1 (5 bases). Trimming removed 1 base from V and 4 bases from J, with 14 bases in between. The germline V gene has CDR1 SGHTA and CDR2 FQGNSA. The CDR3 runs to 16 residues. CDR3 region: CASSLDGGVFGNTIYF. CDR3 in DNA: TGTGCCAGCAGCTTAGATGGGGGGGTTTTCGGAAACACCATATATTTT.

This clonotype showed up just a few times. The gene calls are TRBV5-1 and TRBJ1-4; perhaps TRBD1 as D (6 bases). V lost 4 bases and J lost 4, with 14 bases in between. CDR3 length equals 15 residues. Looked up from germline, CDR1 is SGHRS and CDR2 is YFSETQ. The CDR3 sequence is CASSPRGAGNEKLFF. CDR3 nucleotides: TGCGCCAGCAGCCCGCGGGGGGCGGGTAATGAAAAACTGTTTTTT.

The rearrangement joins TRBV20-1 to TRBJ1-2; maybe TRBD1 (6 bases). The CDR3 spans 13 residues. Germline V gene sequence: CDR1 DFQATT, CDR2 SNEGSKA (reference sequence). Trimming removed 0 bases at V and 6 bases at J, with 11 bases between. CDR3 bases: TGCAGTGCTAGAGATTGGCAGGGGAATGGCTACACCTTC. Amino acids: CSARDWQGNGYTF.

This clonotype was detected a few times. V usage is TRBV10-2 and J usage is TRBJ1-1; D is possibly TRBD1 (5 bases). V was shortened by 9 bases and J by 0 bases, with 20 bases between the two germline ends. The V gene's germline CDR1 is WSHSY and CDR2 SAAADI. The CDR3 length is 16 residues. The chain's CDR3 is CASGTTPGPLNTEAFF. CDR3 DNA sequence: TGCGCCAGTGGCACAACTCCGGGACCGTTGAACACTGAAGCTTTCTTT.

This chain connects TRBV7-2 to TRBJ2-5; TRBD2 aligns across 7 bases. This CDR3 has 15 amino acids. V lost 5 bases to trimming and J lost 0 bases; unmatched junction nucleotides: 6. Germline V gene data show CDR1 as SGHTA and CDR2 as FQGNSA. The CDR3 region has the DNA TGTGCCAGCAGCCCAGCCGGGACTAACCAAGAGACCCAGTACTTC. This codes for CASSPAGTNQETQYF.

This clonotype was observed once. V and J are TRBV24-1 and TRBJ2-5; 7 bases are shared with TRBD1. The ends lost 2 bases at V and 5 bases at J; junction bases unmatched: 7. Germline CDR1 KGHDR, CDR2 SFDVKD. This CDR3 spans 15 amino acids. CDR3 DNA sequence: TGTGCCACCAGTGATTCCGGGACAGCCTTGGAGACCCAGTACTTC. The encoded protein is CATSDSGTALETQYF.

This clonotype was observed a few times. The J gene is TRBJ2-2, the V gene TRBV9; TRBD2 matches at 9 bases. Germline V gene sequence: CDR1 SGDLS, CDR2 YYNGEE. The CDR3 is 16 amino acids. The V segment lost 1 base and the J segment 6 bases; nucleotides outside the gene matches: 7. The CDR3 coding sequence is TGTGCCAGCAGCGTATCAGGCGGGGGGGCCTCCGGGGAGCTGTTTTTT. Amino acids: CASSVSGGGASGELFF.

This clonotype was seen a few times. CDR3 coding DNA: TGTGCCAGCAGTCGTCAGGGATACACTGAAGCTTTCTTT. Translating gives CASSRQGYTEAFF. The chain couples TRBV6-2 or TRBV6-3 to TRBJ1-1, with D perhaps TRBD1 (5 bases). This CDR3 spans 13 amino acids. Trimming removed 5 bases from V and 3 bases from J, with 10 bases in between. Germline CDR1 and CDR2: MNHEY and SVGEGT.

The chain combines TRBV20-1 with TRBJ2-3; the D is unclear. Trimming shortened V by 4 bases and J by 2 bases, and 10 bases separated the two germline ends. This CDR3 is 13 amino acids long. The germline CDR1 and CDR2 sequences are DFQATT and SNEGSKA (reference sequence). In DNA form, the CDR3 reads TGCAGTGCTACCCTCCCCTCCACAGATACGCAGTATTTT. The encoded protein is CSATLPSTDTQYF.

This clonotype has at least ten counts. The chain uses TRBV12-3 or TRBV12-4 and TRBJ1-1; no reliable D call. This CDR3 comprises 11 residues. V lost 6 bases and J 8 bases, leaving 10 bases between the germline ends. CDR3 in DNA: TGTGCCAGCAGGCTAGCCGGAGAAGCTTTCTTT. This translates into CASRLAGEAFF.

The chain combines TRBV4-3 with TRBJ2-1; the D gene is possibly TRBD1 (6 bases). V gave up 2 bases and J gave up 14 bases, with 16 bases separating them. Germline V CDR1 and CDR2: LGHNA, YSLEER. The CDR3 is 13 residues long. The CDR3 is CASSQKTGGAEFF. The CDR3 DNA is TGCGCCAGCAGCCAAAAGACTGGGGGCGCGGAGTTCTTC.

This chain connects TRBV5-1 to TRBJ2-7; 14 bases line up with TRBD2. J was trimmed by 7 bases and V by 2 bases; bases with no gene match: 8. The germline V gene encodes CDR1 SGHRS and CDR2 YFSETQ. CDR3 length equals 16 residues. This CDR3 is CASSFTGLAGGGEQYF. Here the CDR3 DNA reads TGCGCCAGCAGCTTTACCGGACTAGCGGGAGGAGGGGAGCAGTACTTC. The entire variable domain, with the rest obtained from reference TRBV5-1 and TRBJ2-7, is as follows: KAGVTQTPRYLIKTRGQQVTLSCSPISGHRSVSWYQQTPGQGLQFLFEYFSETQRNKGNFPGRFSGRQFSNSRSEMNVSTLELGDSALYLCASSFTGLAGGGEQYFGPGTRLTVT.

The chain has TRBV4-1 and TRBJ2-3; 14 positions match TRBD2. The length of the CDR3 is 19 residues. Germline V CDR1 and CDR2: MGHRA, YSYEKL. J lost 0 bases, V lost 4 bases, and 9 bases had no gene match. CDR3 DNA: TGCGCCAGCAGCCGCGGACTAGCGGGGGGTCACGAAAGCACAGATACGCAGTATTTT. As protein: CASSRGLAGGHESTDTQYF.

The sample holds a few counts of this clonotype. This chain uses TRBV4-2 with TRBJ2-2; 7 nucleotides match TRBD2. Germline values: CDR1 LGHNA, CDR2 YNFKEQ. V dropped 2 bases and J dropped 8; count of bases not matched to a gene: 8. The length of the CDR3 is 15 residues. In DNA, the CDR3 is TGTGCCAGCAGCCAACCCGGGACTACTACGGGGGAGCTGTTTTTT. It specifies CASSQPGTTTGELFF.

V gene TRBV27 combines with J gene TRBJ2-1; weak D call: TRBD2 (5 bases). This CDR3 has 17 amino acids. CDR1 is MNHEY and CDR2 is SMNVEV in the germline V gene (reference sequence). V lost 2 bases and J lost 6, with 20 bases in between. CDR3 sequence: CASSLRTPGNRPNEQFF. The DNA for the CDR3 is TGTGCCAGCAGTTTACGAACCCCGGGAAATAGGCCCAATGAGCAGTTCTTC.

This clonotype was detected only a few times. This sequence joins TRBV5-1 and TRBJ2-3; D unclear. This CDR3 has 14 residues. Germline V gene lookup returns CDR1 SGHRS and CDR2 YFSETQ. V was shortened by 4 bases and J by 6 bases, with 15 bases between the two germline ends. CDR3 in DNA: TGCGCCAGCAGCATCCGGTCCCAGTCGGATACGCAGTATTTT. It is translated as CASSIRSQSDTQYF.

The chain is built from TRBV28 and TRBJ1-3; TRBD1 matches 7 bases. Germline lookup yields CDR1 MDHEN and CDR2 SYDVKM. The CDR3 is 16 residues long. Losses at the gene ends were 4 bases for V and 0 bases for J; bases not matched to a gene: 6. CDR3 sequence (DNA): TGTGCCAGCAGTTCCCTGGGACAGATCTCTGGAAACACCATATATTTT. Residues: CASSSLGQISGNTIYF.

This clonotype was observed a few times. The chain uses TRBV12-3 or TRBV12-4 and TRBJ2-1; D not resolved. The CDR3 is 12 residues long. V was cut by 8 bases and J by 5 bases, with 10 bases left in between. DNA for the CDR3: TGTGCCAGCGCTGACCTGGACAATGAGCAGTTCTTC. It codes for CASADLDNEQFF.

The table lists this clonotype with a few counts. The J gene is TRBJ2-1, the V gene TRBV12-3 or TRBV12-4, with D perhaps TRBD2 (7 bases). V lost 6 bases and J lost 6, with 15 bases in between. The CDR3 is 14 residues long. The CDR3 sequence: CASSPRGGANEQFF. The CDR3 DNA reads TGTGCCAGCAGCCCCCGAGGGGGGGCCAATGAGCAGTTCTTC.

The V gene is TRBV20-1, the J gene TRBJ1-1, with a weak D call TRBD1 (5 bases). Trimming cost V 4 bases and J 3 bases, with 12 bases left between them. Germline V gives CDR1 DFQATT, CDR2 SNEGSKA (reference sequence). This CDR3 spans 13 amino acids. The CDR3 bases are TGCAGTGCTATGACGTTCAGGGACACTGAAGCTTTCTTT. It is translated as CSAMTFRDTEAFF.

The V and J genes are TRBV4-1 and TRBJ2-3; 9 bases fit TRBD2. The CDR3 has 20 amino acids. Unmatched junction bases numbered 14, after V lost 1 base and J lost 0 bases. CDR1 and CDR2 (germline): MGHRA, YSYEKL. CDR3 amino acids: CASSQVSILAGLRSTDTQYF. CDR3 DNA: TGCGCCAGCAGCCAAGTTTCGATCCTAGCGGGACTCAGAAGCACAGATACGCAGTATTTT.

The genes are TRBV18 and TRBJ2-5, with 8 bases identical to TRBD1. The V and J ends lost 0 bases and 2 bases, in that order; junction bases with no gene match: 8. Germline V gene lookup returns CDR1 KGHSH and CDR2 LQKENI. The CDR3 has 17 amino acids. CDR3 nucleotide sequence: TGTGCCAGCTCACCACCGAGGGGGACAGGTGATCAAGAGACCCAGTACTTC. It specifies CASSPPRGTGDQETQYF.

This clonotype was seen only a few times. The rearrangement uses TRBV10-3 and TRBJ1-5; unclear D gene. This CDR3 spans 14 amino acids. CDR1 and CDR2 from the germline V gene are ENHRY and SYGVKD. The germline V and J ends were trimmed by 3 bases and 7 bases, with 13 bases remaining between them. The CDR3 sequence: CAISEGGVDQPQHF. In DNA, the CDR3 is TGTGCCATCAGTGAAGGTGGGGTCGACCAGCCCCAGCATTTT.

The chain recombines TRBV20-1 with TRBJ2-7, with D perhaps TRBD2 (6 bases). CDR3 length equals 14 residues. CDR1 DFQATT and CDR2 SNEGSKA come from the germline V gene (reference sequence). V gave up 5 bases and J gave up 3 bases, with 17 bases separating them. As DNA, the CDR3 is TGCAGTGCTGGCCCCTTTAGCGGCGACTACGAGCAGTACTTC. Translation gives CSAGPFSGDYEQYF.